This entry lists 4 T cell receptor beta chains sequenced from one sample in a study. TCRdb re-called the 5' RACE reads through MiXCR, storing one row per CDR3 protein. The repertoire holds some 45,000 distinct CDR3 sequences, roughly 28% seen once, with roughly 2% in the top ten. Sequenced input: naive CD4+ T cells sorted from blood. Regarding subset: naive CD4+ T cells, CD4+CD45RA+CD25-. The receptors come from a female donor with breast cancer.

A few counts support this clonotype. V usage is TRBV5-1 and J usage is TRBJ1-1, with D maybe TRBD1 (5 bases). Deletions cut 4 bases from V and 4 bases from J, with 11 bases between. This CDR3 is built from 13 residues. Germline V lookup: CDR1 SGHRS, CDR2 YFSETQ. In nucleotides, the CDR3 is TGCGCCAGCAGCGCGGGAGGGGTCACTGAAGCTTTCTTT. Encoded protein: CASSAGGVTEAFF.

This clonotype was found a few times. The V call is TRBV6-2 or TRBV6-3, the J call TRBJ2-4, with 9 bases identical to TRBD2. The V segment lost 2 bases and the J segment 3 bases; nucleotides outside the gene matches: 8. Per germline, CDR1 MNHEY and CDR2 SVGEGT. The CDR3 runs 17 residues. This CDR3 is CASSYPKREAGKNIQYF. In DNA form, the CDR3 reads TGTGCCAGCAGTTACCCTAAGCGGGAGGCAGGCAAAAACATTCAGTACTTC.

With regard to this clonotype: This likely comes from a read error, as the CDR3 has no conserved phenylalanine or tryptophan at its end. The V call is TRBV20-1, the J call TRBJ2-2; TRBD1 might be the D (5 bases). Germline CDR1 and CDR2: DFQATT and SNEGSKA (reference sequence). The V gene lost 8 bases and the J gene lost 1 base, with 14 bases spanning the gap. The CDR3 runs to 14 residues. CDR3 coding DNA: TGCAGTTCAAAATCTAGGGGGAACACCGGGGAGCTGTTTTCT. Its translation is CSSKSRGNTGELFS.

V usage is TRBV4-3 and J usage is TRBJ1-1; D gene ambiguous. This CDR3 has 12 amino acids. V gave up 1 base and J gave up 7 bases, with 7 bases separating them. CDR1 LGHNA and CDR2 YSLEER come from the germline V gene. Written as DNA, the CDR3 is TGCGCCAGCAGCCAAGGCCCAAGTGAAGCTTTCTTT. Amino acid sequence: CASSQGPSEAFF.